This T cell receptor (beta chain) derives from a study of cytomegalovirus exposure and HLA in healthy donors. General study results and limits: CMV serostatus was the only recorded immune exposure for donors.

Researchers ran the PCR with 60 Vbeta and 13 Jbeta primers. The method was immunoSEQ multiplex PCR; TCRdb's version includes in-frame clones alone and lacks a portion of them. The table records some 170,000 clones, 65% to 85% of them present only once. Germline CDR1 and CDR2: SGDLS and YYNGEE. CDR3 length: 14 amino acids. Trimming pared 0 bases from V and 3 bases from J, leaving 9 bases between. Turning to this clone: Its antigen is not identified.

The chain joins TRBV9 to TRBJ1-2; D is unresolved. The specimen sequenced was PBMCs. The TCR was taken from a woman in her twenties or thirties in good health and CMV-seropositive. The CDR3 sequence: CASSVEIGDYGYTF. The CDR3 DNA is TGTGCCAGCAGCGTAGAAATCGGAGACTATGGCTACACCTTC.